What follows are 18 T cell receptor beta chains derived from one specimen sequenced in a study of blood T cell repertoires in COVID-19. The assay was immunoSEQ multiplex PCR, and TCRdb's table has in-frame clones only and misses some. Of 200,000 to 250,000 clones listed, 65% to 90% are singletons. The sequencing input was PBMCs or T cells enriched from blood (not recorded which). The receptors originated from a woman aged 35 to 49 with acute COVID-19.

The chain couples TRBV4-2 to TRBJ2-2; D perhaps matches TRBD2 (6 bases). V was clipped by 1 base and J by 5 bases, with 11 bases between them. The CDR3 totals 15 residues. Per germline, CDR1 LGHNA and CDR2 YNFKEQ. Written as DNA, the CDR3 is TGTGCCAGCAGCCAAGCGGGGGAAGGGACCGGGGAGCTGTTTTTT. Amino acids: CASSQAGEGTGELFF.

The CDR3 reads CASNKQQGQAGELFF. CDR3 nucleotides: TGCGCCAGCAACAAGCAACAGGGGCAAGCCGGGGAGCTGTTTTTT. The chain couples TRBV4-3 to TRBJ2-2; 7 bases match TRBD1. Germline CDR1 LGHNA, CDR2 YSLEER. The CDR3 loop spans 15 amino acids. V lost 7 bases to trimming and J lost 6 bases; unmatched junction nucleotides: 11.

The chain employs TRBV7-9 and TRBJ2-2; perhaps TRBD2 as D (5 bases). The ends were cut back, 1 base at V and 0 bases at J, with 15 bases in the middle. Germline CDR1 SEHNR, CDR2 FQNEAQ (reference sequence). There are 18 residues in the CDR3. CDR3 in DNA: TGTGCCAGCAGCTTAGGGGATTTTGGCGGGCCGAACACCGGGGAGCTGTTTTTT. It encodes CASSLGDFGGPNTGELFF.

This clone has only one observation. The chain has TRBV4-3 and TRBJ2-2, with D tentatively TRBD2 (5 bases). Per the germline V gene, CDR1 is LGHNA and CDR2 is YSLEER. This CDR3 is built from 16 residues. Trimming stripped 0 bases from V and 6 bases from J, with 14 bases between. CDR3 residues: CASSQDRGLGPGELFF. For the CDR3, the DNA is TGCGCCAGCAGCCAAGACCGCGGACTTGGACCCGGGGAGCTGTTTTTT.

The chain employs TRBV10-3 and TRBJ2-7; D may be TRBD2 (7 bases). The CDR3 totals 15 residues. Germline V CDR1 and CDR2: ENHRY, SYGVKD. Between the trimmed V and J ends, which lost 7 bases and 0 bases, there was a span of 16 bases. CDR3 nucleotide sequence: TGTGCCATCAAGGGGGGGGGCCCGTTCTCCTACGAGCAGTACTTC. Protein product: CAIKGGGPFSYEQYF.

V and J are TRBV28 and TRBJ2-7, with D maybe TRBD1 (5 bases). Germline V CDR1 and CDR2: MDHEN, SYDVKM. Trimming removed 8 bases from V and 0 bases from J, with 8 bases in between. This CDR3 spans 12 amino acids. DNA for the CDR3: TGTGCCAGCTGGGGCAGCTCCTACGAGCAGTACTTC. It yields the protein CASWGSSYEQYF.

This chain connects TRBV7-3 to TRBJ2-7; D may be TRBD1 (6 bases). Germline V gives CDR1 SGHTA, CDR2 FQGTGA. V gave up 0 bases and J gave up 3 bases, with 9 bases separating them. The CDR3 consists of 14 residues. CDR3 nucleotides: TGTGCCAGCAGCTTAACAACAGGGTACTACGAGCAGTACTTC. It is translated as CASSLTTGYYEQYF.

The V call is TRBV7-3, the J call TRBJ1-6; no reliable D call. The CDR3 extends over 13 amino acids. V lost 5 bases and J 7 bases, leaving 9 bases between the germline ends. Germline assignment: CDR1 SGHTA and CDR2 FQGTGA. CDR3 in DNA: TGTGCCAGCAGCACTCAAGAGAATTCACCCCTCCACTTT. Encoded protein: CASSTQENSPLHF.

V is TRBV28 and J is TRBJ1-5; 8 bases map to TRBD1. In germline, CDR1 is MDHEN, CDR2 SYDVKM. Trimming removed 4 bases from V and 4 bases from J; junction bases left unmatched: 9. The length of the CDR3 is 16 residues. The CDR3 region has the DNA TGTGCCAGCAGTTCCTACGGACAGGGTCGGAATCAGCCCCAGCATTTT. Residues: CASSSYGQGRNQPQHF.

The CDR3 DNA is TGTGCCAGTAGTCTCCGGACTAGCGGGAGGGCTAATGAGCAGTTCTTC. Its translation is CASSLRTSGRANEQFF. This chain joins TRBV19 and TRBJ2-1, with TRBD2 matching 15 bases. The trim removed 5 bases at V and 7 bases at J, leaving 6 bases unmatched. Germline assignment: CDR1 LNHDA and CDR2 SQIVND (reference sequence). The CDR3 extends over 16 amino acids.

The gene calls are TRBV2 and TRBJ2-7, with 8 bases lining up with TRBD2. Trimming took 10 bases from V and 4 from J; bases not matched to a gene: 9. This CDR3 contains 13 residues. Germline V gene sequence: CDR1 SNHLY, CDR2 FYNNEI. The CDR3 bases are TGTGCCACACGGACTAGCTATCTGTACGAGCAGTACTTC. The encoded protein is CATRTSYLYEQYF.

This chain connects TRBV5-1 to TRBJ1-1; 7 positions match TRBD1. J gave up 1 base and V 1 base, and 4 bases lay outside the gene matches. The CDR3 spans 15 residues. Germline loops: CDR1 SGHRS, CDR2 YFSETQ. CDR3 sequence (DNA): TGCGCCAGCAGCTTGAGTGCAGGGGGGAACACTGAAGCTTTCTTT. Amino acids: CASSLSAGGNTEAFF.

The chain is built from TRBV28 and TRBJ1-5; TRBD1 matches at 7 bases. The CDR3 contains 15 residues. The junction had 4 bases not matched to a gene; V was cut back by 1 base and J by 4 bases. Germline V gene lookup returns CDR1 MDHEN and CDR2 SYDVKM. The CDR3 nucleotides are TGTGCCAGCAGTTTATTGGGGACAGCTAATCAGCCCCAGCATTTT. Amino acid sequence: CASSLLGTANQPQHF. Full variable domain (remainder filled in from reference TRBV28 and TRBJ1-5): DVKVTQSSRYLVKRTGEKVFLECVQDMDHENMFWYRQDPGLGLRLIYFSYDVKMKEKGDIPEGYSVSREKKERFSLILESASTNQTSMYLCASSLLGTANQPQHFGDGTRLSIL.

The chain has TRBV11-2 and TRBJ2-3; 12 positions agree with TRBD2. V was pared by 5 bases and J by 7 bases, with 10 bases of the junction left unmatched. This CDR3 contains 16 residues. The germline V gene has CDR1 SGHAT and CDR2 FQNNGV. This CDR3 reads CASSPALAGGPHTQYF. CDR3 sequence (DNA): TGTGCCAGCAGCCCGGCGCTAGCGGGAGGGCCTCATACGCAGTATTTT. Supplemented by reference TRBV11-2 and TRBJ2-3, the full variable domain reads EAGVAQSPRYKIIEKRQSVAFWCNPISGHATLYWYQQILGQGPKLLIQFQNNGVVDDSQLPKDRFSAERLKGVDSTLKIQPAKLEDSAVYLCASSPALAGGPHTQYFGPGTRLTVL.

J is TRBJ1-3 and V is TRBV27; TRBD1 agrees at 10 bases. Germline V CDR1 and CDR2: MNHEY, SMNVEV (reference sequence). J was trimmed by 2 bases and V by 5 bases; bases with no gene match: 6. The CDR3 is 16 residues long. In DNA form, the CDR3 reads TGTGCCAGCAGTCGATCGGGACAGGGGACTGGAAACACCATATATTTT. It translates to CASSRSGQGTGNTIYF.

The genes are TRBV7-9 and TRBJ1-2; TRBD1 matches at 8 bases. With 8 bases clipped from V and 2 bases from J, the junction kept 13 bases outside the gene matches. The CDR3 sequence is 16 residues long. The germline CDR1 and CDR2 sequences are SEHNR and FQNEAQ (reference sequence). The CDR3 DNA sequence: TGTGCCAGCTCATCCCCAGGGGGCGCGTCCAACTATGGCTACACCTTC. Its protein is CASSSPGGASNYGYTF.

The J gene is TRBJ2-3, the V gene TRBV20-1; D unclear. Germline V CDR1 and CDR2: DFQATT, SNEGSKA (reference sequence). V lost 3 bases, J lost 0 bases, and 4 bases lay in between. The CDR3 length is 12 residues. Here the CDR3 DNA reads TGCAGTGCTAGTCAGAGCACAGATACGCAGTATTTT. This encodes CSASQSTDTQYF.

The chain carries TRBV3-1 (or the pseudogene TRBV3-2) and TRBJ2-7, with D possibly matching TRBD1 (6 bases). Trimming shortened V by 9 bases and J by 2 bases, and 17 bases separated the two germline ends. The CDR3 is 14 amino acids. CDR1 and CDR2 (germline): LGHDT, YNNKEL (reference sequence). In nucleotides, the CDR3 is TGTGCCAGTCGAAAGACTACAGGGACCTACGAGCAGTACTTC. Amino acid sequence: CASRKTTGTYEQYF.